Below are 9 T cell receptor beta chains sequenced from a single sample in a study of breast tumors, draining lymph nodes, adjacent tissues. The lymph nodes were axillary draining lymph nodes from breast cancer patients. In TCRdb, the multiplex PCR reads were re-called with MiXCR into one record per CDR3 protein. Here the sample spans 75,000 to 100,000 distinct CDR3 sequences, about 21% being singletons. Sequences were obtained from axillary lymph node tissue. The source is a female donor with breast cancer. Some clones in this sample may be carry-over from other donors' samples.

This clonotype was detected many times. This chain links TRBV6-5 with TRBJ2-3, with a tentative D call TRBD2 (6 bases). Looked up from germline, CDR1 is MNHEY and CDR2 is SVGAGI. Trimming cost V 7 bases and J 5 bases, with 19 bases left between them. This CDR3 has 15 amino acids. The DNA for the CDR3 is TGTGCCAGCACCAACGTAGCGGCCCGGGAAGATACGCAGTATTTT. Translating it yields CASTNVAAREDTQYF.

This chain links TRBV5-5 with TRBJ2-7, with D tentatively TRBD1 or TRBD2 (5 bases each). V was trimmed by 4 bases and J by 11 bases, leaving 22 bases between them. Germline V gene data show CDR1 as SGHKS and CDR2 as YYEKEE (reference sequence). This CDR3 contains 14 residues. The CDR3 reads CASSRQSQDPREYF. The CDR3 DNA sequence: TGTGCCAGCAGCCGTCAATCACAGGACCCGAGGGAGTACTTC.

V usage is TRBV2 and J usage is TRBJ2-5; 13 nucleotides line up with TRBD2. Matching the DNA end better, TRBJ2-7 makes the J call doubtful. CDR3 length: 15 amino acids. Per germline, CDR1 SNHLY and CDR2 FYNNEI. The CDR3 DNA reads TGTGCCAGCAGGGCGACTAGCGGGAGGACCTACGAGCAGTACTTC. Amino acid sequence: CASRATSGRTYEQYF.

About this clonotype: With a much larger clone just one base away, this may be a read error. The chain links TRBV6-1 to TRBJ2-7; D is tentatively TRBD1 or TRBD2 (6 bases each). CDR3 length: 14 amino acids. CDR1 is MNHNS, CDR2 SASEGT, per germline. The CDR3 spells CASIRGAFSYGQYF. CDR3 nucleotide sequence: TGTGCCAGCATAAGGGGGGCGTTCTCCTACGGGCAGTACTTC.

This clonotype appeared many times. This chain links TRBV7-2 with TRBJ2-3; TRBD2 might be the D (5 bases). The CDR3 is 15 residues long. The germline gives CDR1 SGHTA, CDR2 FQGNSA. Trimming took 5 bases from V and 4 from J, leaving 16 bases between them. CDR3 amino acids: CASSPSQILADTQYF. In nucleotides, the CDR3 is TGTGCCAGCAGCCCGTCCCAGATACTAGCAGATACGCAGTATTTT. The full variable domain, rest sourced from reference TRBV7-2 and TRBJ2-3, is GAGVSQSPSNKVTEKGKDVELRCDPISGHTALYWYRQSLGQGLEFLIYFQGNSAPDKSGLPSDRFSAERTGGSVSTLTIQRTQQEDSAVYLCASSPSQILADTQYFGPGTRLTVL.

Notes on this clonotype: Germline is not matched at one junction end, which may reflect a read error. The chain couples TRBV25-1 to TRBJ1-2, with no clear D. The CDR3 consists of 12 residues. Germline V lookup: CDR1 MGHDK, CDR2 SYGVNS. The CDR3 coding sequence is TGTGCCGGCAGTGAATCAGCCAACGGCTACACCTTC. Its protein product is CAGSESANGYTF.

This clonotype is a singleton in its sample. A much larger clonotype is one base distant, so this may be a read error. This chain uses TRBV4-3 with TRBJ1-2; no firm D call. Trimming stripped 4 bases from V and 7 bases from J, with 25 bases between. CDR1 is LGHNA, CDR2 YSLEER, per germline. The CDR3 spans 17 residues. In DNA, the CDR3 is TGCGCCAGCAGCCCCCAACGGGTTCGGGTTAGGAGAAGTGGCTACACCTTC. Translation gives CASSPQRVRVRRSGYTF.

This clonotype was observed a handful of times. V is TRBV20-1 and J is TRBJ2-5; D is unresolved. The CDR3 runs 11 residues. The germline V gene encodes CDR1 DFQATT and CDR2 SNEGSKA (reference sequence). V shed 5 bases and J shed 3 bases, with 7 bases lying between them. The CDR3, as DNA: TGCAGTGCTTCGGTGAAAGAGACCCAGTACTTC. Its translation: CSASVKETQYF.

In this sample, this clonotype turned up many times. The J gene is TRBJ1-2, the V gene TRBV5-1; D is uncertain. V was pared by 2 bases and J by 8 bases, with 13 bases between. The CDR3 runs 13 residues. Per the germline V gene, CDR1 is SGHRS and CDR2 is YFSETQ. The CDR3 region is CASSLGWEEGYTF. In DNA form, the CDR3 reads TGCGCCAGCAGCTTAGGCTGGGAGGAGGGCTACACCTTC. The whole variable domain, filled in from reference TRBV5-1 and TRBJ1-2, reads KAGVTQTPRYLIKTRGQQVTLSCSPISGHRSVSWYQQTPGQGLQFLFEYFSETQRNKGNFPGRFSGRQFSNSRSEMNVSTLELGDSALYLCASSLGWEEGYTFGSGTRLTVV.